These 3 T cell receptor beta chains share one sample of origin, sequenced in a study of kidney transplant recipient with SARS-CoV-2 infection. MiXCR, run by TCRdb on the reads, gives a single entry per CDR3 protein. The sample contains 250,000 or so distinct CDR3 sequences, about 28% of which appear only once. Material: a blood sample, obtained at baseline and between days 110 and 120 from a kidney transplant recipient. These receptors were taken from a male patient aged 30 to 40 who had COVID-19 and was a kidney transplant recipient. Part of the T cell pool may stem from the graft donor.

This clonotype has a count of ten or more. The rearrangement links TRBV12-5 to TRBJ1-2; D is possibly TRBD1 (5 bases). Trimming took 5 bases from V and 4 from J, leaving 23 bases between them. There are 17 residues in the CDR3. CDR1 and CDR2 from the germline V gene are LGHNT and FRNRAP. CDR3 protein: CASGRKALQGKTYGYTF. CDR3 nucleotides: TGTGCTAGTGGTCGTAAAGCTTTGCAGGGAAAGACCTATGGCTACACCTTC. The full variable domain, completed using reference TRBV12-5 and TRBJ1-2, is DARVTQTPRHKVTEMGQEVTMRCQPILGHNTVFWYRQTMMQGLELLAYFRNRAPLDDSGMPKDRFSAEMPDATLATLKIQPSEPRDSAVYFCASGRKALQGKTYGYTFGSGTRLTVV.

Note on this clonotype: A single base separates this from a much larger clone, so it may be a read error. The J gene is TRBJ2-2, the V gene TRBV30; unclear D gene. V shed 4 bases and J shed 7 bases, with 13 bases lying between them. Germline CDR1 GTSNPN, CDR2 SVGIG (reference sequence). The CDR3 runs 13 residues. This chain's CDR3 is CAWKPFNFGELFF. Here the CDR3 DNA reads TGTGCCTGGAAGCCATTTAATTTCGGGGAGCTGTTTTTT.

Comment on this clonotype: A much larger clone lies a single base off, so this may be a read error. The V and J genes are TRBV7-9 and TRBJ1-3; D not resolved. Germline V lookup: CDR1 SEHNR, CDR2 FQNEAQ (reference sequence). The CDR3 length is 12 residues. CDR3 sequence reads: CANSLTGNTIYF. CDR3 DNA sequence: TGTGCCAACAGCTTGACTGGAAACACCATATATTTT.